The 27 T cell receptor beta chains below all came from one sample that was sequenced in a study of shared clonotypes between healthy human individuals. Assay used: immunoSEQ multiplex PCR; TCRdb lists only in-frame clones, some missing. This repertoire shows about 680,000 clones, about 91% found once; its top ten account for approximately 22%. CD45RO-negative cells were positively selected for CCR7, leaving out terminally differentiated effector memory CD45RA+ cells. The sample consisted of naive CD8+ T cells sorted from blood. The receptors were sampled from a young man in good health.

The CDR3 here is CAWGRDPTRGGTEAFF. The CDR3 DNA is TGTGCCTGGGGTCGGGACCCCACTCGCGGGGGCACTGAAGCTTTCTTT. The chain uses TRBV30 and TRBJ1-1, with D possibly matching TRBD1 (5 bases). The CDR3 is 16 residues long. Germline V gene lookup returns CDR1 GTSNPN and CDR2 SVGIG (reference sequence). Trimming pared 5 bases from V and 4 bases from J, leaving 23 bases between.

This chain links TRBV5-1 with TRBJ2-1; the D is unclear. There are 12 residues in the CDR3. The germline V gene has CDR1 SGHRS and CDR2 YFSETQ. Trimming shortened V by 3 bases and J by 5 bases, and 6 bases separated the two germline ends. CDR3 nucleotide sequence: TGCGCCAGCAGCTCGGACCACAATGAGCAGTTCTTC. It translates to CASSSDHNEQFF. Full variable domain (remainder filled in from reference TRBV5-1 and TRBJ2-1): KAGVTQTPRYLIKTRGQQVTLSCSPISGHRSVSWYQQTPGQGLQFLFEYFSETQRNKGNFPGRFSGRQFSNSRSEMNVSTLELGDSALYLCASSSDHNEQFFGPGTRLTVL.

The CDR3 sequence: CASSSPMREAFF. In DNA, the CDR3 is TGTGCCAGCAGTTCCCCCATGAGGGAAGCTTTCTTT. The chain recombines TRBV27 with TRBJ1-1; D is undetermined. Between the trimmed V and J ends, which lost 4 bases and 8 bases, there was a span of 11 bases. Per germline, CDR1 MNHEY and CDR2 SMNVEV (reference sequence). The CDR3 has 12 amino acids.

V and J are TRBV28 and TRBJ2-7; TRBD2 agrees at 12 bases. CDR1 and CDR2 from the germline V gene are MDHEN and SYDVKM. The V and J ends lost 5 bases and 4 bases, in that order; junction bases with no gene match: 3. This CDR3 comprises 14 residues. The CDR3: CASSPGTSGYEQYF. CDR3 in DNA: TGTGCCAGCAGTCCCGGGACTAGCGGGTACGAGCAGTACTTC.

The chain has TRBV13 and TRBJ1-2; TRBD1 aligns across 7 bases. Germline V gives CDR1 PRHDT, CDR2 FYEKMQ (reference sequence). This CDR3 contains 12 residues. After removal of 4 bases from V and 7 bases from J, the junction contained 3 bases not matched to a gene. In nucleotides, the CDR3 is TGTGCCAGCAGCTCGGGACAGCCTGGCTACACCTTC. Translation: CASSSGQPGYTF.

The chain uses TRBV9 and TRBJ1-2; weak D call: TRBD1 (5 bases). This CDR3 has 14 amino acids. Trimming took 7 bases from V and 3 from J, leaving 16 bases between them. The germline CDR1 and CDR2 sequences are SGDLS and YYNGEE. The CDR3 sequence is CASGKAGTHYGYTF. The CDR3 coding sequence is TGTGCCAGCGGGAAAGCCGGGACCCACTATGGCTACACCTTC.

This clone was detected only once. This CDR3 is CASSHTWTPPYEQYF. DNA of the CDR3: TGTGCCAGCAGCCATACCTGGACACCTCCCTACGAGCAGTACTTC. This sequence joins TRBV7-8 and TRBJ2-7, with D tentatively TRBD1 (5 bases). The germline V gene has CDR1 SGHVS and CDR2 FQNEAQ. The V and J ends lost 5 bases and 2 bases respectively, with 16 bases between them. The CDR3 contains 15 residues.

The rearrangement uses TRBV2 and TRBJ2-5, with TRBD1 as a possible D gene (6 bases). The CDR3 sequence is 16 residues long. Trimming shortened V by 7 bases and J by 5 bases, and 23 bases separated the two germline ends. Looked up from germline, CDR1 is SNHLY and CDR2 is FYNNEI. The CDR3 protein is CASTRYNRDLGETQYF. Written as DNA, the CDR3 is TGTGCCAGCACCCGATATAACAGGGATTTGGGGGAGACCCAGTACTTC. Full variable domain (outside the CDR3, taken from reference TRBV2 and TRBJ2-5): EPEVTQTPSHQVTQMGQEVILRCVPISNHLYFYWYRQILGQKVEFLVSFYNNEISEKSEIFDDQFSVERPDGSNFTLKIRSTKLEDSAMYFCASTRYNRDLGETQYFGPGTRLLVL.

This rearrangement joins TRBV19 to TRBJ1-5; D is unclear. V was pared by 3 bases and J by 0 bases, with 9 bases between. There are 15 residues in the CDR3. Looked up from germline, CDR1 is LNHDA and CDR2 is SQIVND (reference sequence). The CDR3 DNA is TGTGCCAGTAGTATTTCGACGTATAGCAATCAGCCCCAGCATTTT. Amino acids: CASSISTYSNQPQHF.

CDR3 sequence reads: CASSPQEGQVDGYTF. Here the CDR3 DNA reads TGTGCCAGCAGCCCCCAAGAGGGACAGGTAGATGGCTACACCTTC. The chain employs TRBV7-9 and TRBJ1-2; TRBD1 agrees at 8 bases. Unmatched junction bases numbered 11, after V lost 5 bases and J lost 6 bases. Germline CDR1 reads SEHNR; CDR2 reads FQNEAQ (reference sequence). CDR3 length: 15 amino acids.

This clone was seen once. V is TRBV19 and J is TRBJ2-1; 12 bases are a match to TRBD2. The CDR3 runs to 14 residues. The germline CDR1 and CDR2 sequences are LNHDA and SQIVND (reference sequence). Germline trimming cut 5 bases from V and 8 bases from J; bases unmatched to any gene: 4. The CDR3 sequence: CASSLTSGSYEQFF. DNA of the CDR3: TGTGCCAGTAGTTTGACTAGCGGGAGTTATGAGCAGTTCTTC.

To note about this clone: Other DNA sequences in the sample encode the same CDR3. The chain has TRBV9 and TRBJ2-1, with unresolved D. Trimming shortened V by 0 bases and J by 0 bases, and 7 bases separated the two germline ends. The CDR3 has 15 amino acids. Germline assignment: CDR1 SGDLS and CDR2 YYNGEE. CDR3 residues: CASSVATSSYNEQFF. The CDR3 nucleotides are TGTGCCAGCAGCGTAGCGACGAGCTCCTACAATGAGCAGTTCTTC. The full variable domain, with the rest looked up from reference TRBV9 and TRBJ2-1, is DSGVTQTPKHLITATGQRVTLRCSPRSGDLSVYWYQQSLDQGLQFLIQYYNGEERAKGNILERFSAQQFPDLHSELNLSSLELGDSALYFCASSVATSSYNEQFFGPGTRLTVL.

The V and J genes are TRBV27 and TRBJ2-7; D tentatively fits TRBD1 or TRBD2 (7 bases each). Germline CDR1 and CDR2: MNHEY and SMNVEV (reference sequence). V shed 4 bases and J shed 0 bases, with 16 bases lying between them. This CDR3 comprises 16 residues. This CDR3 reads CASSYIGGGGSYEQYF. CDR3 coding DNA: TGTGCCAGCAGTTATATAGGGGGCGGGGGCTCCTACGAGCAGTACTTC.

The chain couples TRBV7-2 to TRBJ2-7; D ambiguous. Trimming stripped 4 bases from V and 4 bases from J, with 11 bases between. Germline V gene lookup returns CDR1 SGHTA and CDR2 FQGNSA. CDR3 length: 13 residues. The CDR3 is CASSYRRGYEQYF. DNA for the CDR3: TGTGCCAGCAGCTACCGGCGTGGGTACGAGCAGTACTTC.

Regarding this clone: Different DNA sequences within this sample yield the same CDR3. In DNA, the CDR3 is TGCGCCAGCAGCCAAGAGGTAGGCTCCTACGAGCAGTACTTC. This codes for CASSQEVGSYEQYF. The chain is built from TRBV4-1 and TRBJ2-7, with unresolved D. The germline V and J ends were trimmed by 0 bases and 0 bases, with 6 bases remaining between them. The CDR3 consists of 14 residues. CDR1 and CDR2 from the germline V gene are MGHRA and YSYEKL.

CDR3 sequence: CASSPPGLAGYTDTQYF. The CDR3 DNA reads as TGTGCCAGCAGCCCGCCGGGACTAGCGGGATACACAGATACGCAGTATTTT. V gene TRBV7-9 combines with J gene TRBJ2-3, with 13 bases that match TRBD2. CDR1 and CDR2 from the germline V gene are SEHNR and FQNEAQ (reference sequence). V trimming: 5 bases; J trimming: 2 bases; junction bases outside the gene matches: 7. This CDR3 contains 17 residues. The full variable domain, in which reference TRBV7-9 and TRBJ2-3 provide the parts outside the CDR3, is DTGVSQNPRHKITKRGQNVTFRCDPISEHNRLYWYRQTLGQGPEFLTYFQNEAQLEKSRLLSDRFSAERPKGSFSTLEIQRTEQGDSAMYLCASSPPGLAGYTDTQYFGPGTRLTVL.

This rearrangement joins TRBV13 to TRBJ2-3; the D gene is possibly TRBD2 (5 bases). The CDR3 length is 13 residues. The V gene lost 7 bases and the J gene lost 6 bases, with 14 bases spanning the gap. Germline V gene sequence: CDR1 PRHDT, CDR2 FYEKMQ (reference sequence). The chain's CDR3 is CASTPVRRDTQYF. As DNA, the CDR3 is TGTGCCAGCACCCCCGTCAGGAGGGATACGCAGTATTTT.

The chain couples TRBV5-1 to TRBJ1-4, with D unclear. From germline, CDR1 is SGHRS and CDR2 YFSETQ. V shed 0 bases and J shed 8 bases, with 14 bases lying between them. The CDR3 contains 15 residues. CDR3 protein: CASSLGPLLEEKLFF. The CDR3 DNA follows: TGCGCCAGCAGCTTGGGTCCCCTGTTGGAGGAAAAACTGTTTTTT.

CDR3 DNA: TGTGCCAGCAGCAAATTTCAACAGGGTGCCGGAAACACCATATATTTT. Translated, it gives CASSKFQQGAGNTIYF. The chain has TRBV21-1 and TRBJ1-3; the table's D call, TRBD1, has no DNA check behind it. TRBV21-1 is a pseudogene. The CDR3 runs to 16 residues.

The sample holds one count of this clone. CDR3 DNA: TGTGCCAGCAGTTCCCTTTCAAGAGCTGGGTTAAGCAATGAGCAGTTCTTC. Translated: CASSSLSRAGLSNEQFF. This rearrangement joins TRBV28 to TRBJ2-1; D unclear. The CDR3 loop spans 17 amino acids. Between the trimmed V and J ends, which lost 4 bases and 6 bases, there was a span of 22 bases. In germline, CDR1 is MDHEN, CDR2 SYDVKM.

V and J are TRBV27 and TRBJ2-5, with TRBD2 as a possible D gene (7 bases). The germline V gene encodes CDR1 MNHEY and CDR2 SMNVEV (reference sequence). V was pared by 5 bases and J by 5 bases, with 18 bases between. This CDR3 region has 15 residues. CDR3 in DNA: TGTGCCAGCAGTCCTAGGGGGGGCTGGGACGAGACCCAGTACTTC. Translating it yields CASSPRGGWDETQYF.

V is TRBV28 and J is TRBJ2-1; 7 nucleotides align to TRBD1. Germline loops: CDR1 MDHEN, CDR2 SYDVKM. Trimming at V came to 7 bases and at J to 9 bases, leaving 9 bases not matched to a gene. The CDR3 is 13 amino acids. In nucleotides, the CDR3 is TGTGCCAGCATCTTGACAGGGAATTCTGAGCAGTTCTTC. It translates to CASILTGNSEQFF.

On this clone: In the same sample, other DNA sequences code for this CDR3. The CDR3 here is CASSYSSGNEQFF. CDR3 DNA sequence: TGTGCCAGCAGTTACTCGTCCGGCAATGAGCAGTTCTTC. The chain couples TRBV6-5 to TRBJ2-1; no reliable D call. The CDR3 runs to 13 residues. V lost 0 bases, J lost 6 bases, and 6 bases lay in between. Germline-derived CDR1 and CDR2 are MNHEY and SVGAGI.

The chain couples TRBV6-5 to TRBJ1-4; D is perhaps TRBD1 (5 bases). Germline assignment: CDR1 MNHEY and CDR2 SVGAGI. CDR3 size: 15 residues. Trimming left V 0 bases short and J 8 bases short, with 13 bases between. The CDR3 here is CASSYSRLGEEKLFF. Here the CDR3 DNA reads TGTGCCAGCAGTTACTCAAGGTTGGGGGAAGAAAAACTGTTTTTT.

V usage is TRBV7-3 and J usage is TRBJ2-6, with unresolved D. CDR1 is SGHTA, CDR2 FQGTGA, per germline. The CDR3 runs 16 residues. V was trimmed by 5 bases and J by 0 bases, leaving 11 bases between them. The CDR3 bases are TGTGCCAGCAGCGTCGACACCTCCTCTGGGGCCAACGTCCTGACTTTC. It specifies CASSVDTSSGANVLTF.

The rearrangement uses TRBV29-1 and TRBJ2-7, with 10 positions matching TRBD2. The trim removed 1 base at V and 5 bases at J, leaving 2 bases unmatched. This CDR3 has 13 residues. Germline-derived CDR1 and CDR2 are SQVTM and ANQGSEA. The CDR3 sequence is CSVEGLAGDEQYF. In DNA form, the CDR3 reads TGCAGCGTTGAAGGGCTAGCGGGAGACGAGCAGTACTTC.

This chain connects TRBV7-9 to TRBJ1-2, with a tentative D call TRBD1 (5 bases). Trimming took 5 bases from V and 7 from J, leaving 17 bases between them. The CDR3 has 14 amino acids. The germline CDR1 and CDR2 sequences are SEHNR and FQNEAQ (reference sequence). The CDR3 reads CASSPEGLAGGYTF. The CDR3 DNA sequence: TGTGCCAGCAGCCCAGAGGGACTGGCCGGTGGCTACACCTTC.